This T cell receptor beta chain is from a study of cytomegalovirus exposure and HLA in healthy donors. Study background: A subsequent analysis reported that the 95 to 150 validation repertoires were produced on the same platform that had also been used for the 666 first-cohort repertoires. Findings and limits, study-wide: Cytomegalovirus status, reportedly, was diagnosed with high specificity and sensitivity by the classifier.

CDR3 length: 13 amino acids. V dropped 2 bases and J dropped 6 bases, with 9 bases sitting between them. From germline, CDR1 is SGHRS and CDR2 YFSETQ. Concerning this clone: Antigen: not known.

Produced via immunoSEQ multiplex PCR; TCRdb's table is partial and in-frame only. Of around 130,000 clones in the sample, under 90% were seen once. Sequenced input: PBMCs. This chain connects TRBV5-1 to TRBJ2-1; a possible D gene is TRBD1 (5 bases). This receptor was taken from a man between 25 and 39 years old in good health and CMV-seronegative. DNA for the CDR3: TGCGCCAGCAGCTTTGACAGCTCCAATGAGCAGTTCTTC. This gives the protein CASSFDSSNEQFF.